This TCR beta chain was found in a study of T cells in Graves' hyperthyroidism and ophthalmopathy (dated by TCRdb to between 2017 and 2020). Study-wide context: Peripheral blood samples were taken at the time of initial diagnosis, prior to any treatment. TCR Vbeta CDR3 sequencing of around 130 peripheral blood samples (over 40 ophthalmopathy, 75 or so hyperthyroidism and around 17 progressor patients) is reported in the paper. In addition, the study compared T-cell repertoires in thyroid tissue and in blood from over 5 Graves' hyperthyroidism patients. TCR V-J signatures able to tell the groups apart were searched for in a discovery cohort of 95 to 100 patients, of whom 43 had Graves' ophthalmopathy and 55 to 65 had stable Graves' hyperthyroidism. Once sampling was done, hyperthyroidism patients were given methimazole at a starting dose of 30 mg daily, whereas ophthalmopathy patients were given high-dose intravenous methylprednisolone. Prospective prediction of ophthalmopathy was tested in an independent validation cohort of about 19 hyperthyroidism patients and 15 to 17 patients who later progressed to ophthalmopathy. The 100 discovery patients were randomly split 7:3 into training and test sets.

TCR beta CDR3 regions were amplified from RNA transcripts. The TCR CDR3 was subjected to a first round of RT-PCR using the HTBI primer set and the Qiagen OneStep RT-PCR kit. Libraries were constructed in a second round of multiplex PCR, after which size selection and purification were carried out. Libraries were sequenced paired-end with 100 bp reads on an Illumina HiSeq2000. On the authors' methods: SOAPnuke was used to process the raw data, with reads discarded if the reads contained adapters or uncalled bases, had a mean Phred below 15, or lacked an exact constant-primer or identifier match. High-quality paired reads were merged with COPE v1.2.5, and unique nucleotide sequences were defined as clonotypes. MiTCR v1.1 was used to align clonotypes to the IMGT TRBV, TRBD and TRBJ reference segments. Analysis was restricted to V-J combinations with a frequency above 0.0001, which covered approximately 99% of repertoires. A TCS score was defined as the ratio between F50 (clonal expansion) and ExV (chaos), using BLOSUM62-based TCRdist between CDR3 peptides within each V-J. Welch's t-statistics and random forest reduced around 520 V-J features to 10 to 15, which were used in a naive Bayes classifier (R e1071). TCRdb passed the public sequencing reads through fastp at Q25 and MiXCR, retaining productive beta sequences. Each entry is one CDR3 protein sequence, shown with its most common DNA and genes. V and J calls and clone size were set by TCRdb, not the authors. This sample comprises around 340,000 distinct CDR3 sequences, 15% to 20% of them detected only once. The biggest ten clones account for under 55% of the sample.

Stable Graves' hyperthyroidism was defined as the absence of progression to ophthalmopathy over 18 months of follow-up. Hyperthyroidism patients were newly diagnosed, with disease duration under 2 months, and aged 18 to 65 years. Exclusion was applied to patients with uncontrolled infections, other autoimmune diseases, pregnancy or lactation. Diagnoses relied on clinical symptoms, serum thyroxine and TRAb, thyroid ultrasound and orbital computed tomography. Ficoll-Paque density gradient centrifugation was used to isolate PBMCs from approximately 11 ml of fresh peripheral blood. Total RNA was extracted with Trizol reagent, and quality was checked on an Agilent 2100 Bioanalyzer. The investigation overall reported the following: In cross-validation, a model built on a 13 V-J signature told ophthalmopathy apart from stable hyperthyroidism with approximately 90% sensitivity and approximately 81% specificity, and in testing the same model reached 80%/75%. No statistical method was used to set the sample size in advance, and investigators knew the group allocation. In validation, progression to ophthalmopathy was predicted by the model with nearly 71% sensitivity and 72.22% specificity, a median of approximately 6.5 months before onset. Most expanded thyroid clonotypes (frequency above 0.001) were also detected in blood, suggesting blood repertoires may reflect thyroid immune responses.

To note about this clonotype: Its antigen is still unknown. No much larger clonotype is one base removed from it; base qualities were not supplied.

V is cut back by 8 bases and J by 5 bases, with 7 bases in the junction unmatched. From its cysteine to its phenylalanine, the CDR3 spans 13 amino acids. Solely the CDR3 DNA is kept, with 39 bases framed from the first base. CDR1 and CDR2 are read off the germline V gene as SGHAT and FQNNGV. The source is a woman between 50 and 59 years old with Graves' hyperthyroidism. Recombination connected TRBV11-2 to TRBJ2-5, with 8 central nucleotides matching TRBD2. Sequenced: blood. The CDR3 corresponds to CASVSTGGETQYF. In nucleotide form, the sequence is TGTGCCAGCGTCTCGACGGGGGGGGAGACCCAGTACTTC.